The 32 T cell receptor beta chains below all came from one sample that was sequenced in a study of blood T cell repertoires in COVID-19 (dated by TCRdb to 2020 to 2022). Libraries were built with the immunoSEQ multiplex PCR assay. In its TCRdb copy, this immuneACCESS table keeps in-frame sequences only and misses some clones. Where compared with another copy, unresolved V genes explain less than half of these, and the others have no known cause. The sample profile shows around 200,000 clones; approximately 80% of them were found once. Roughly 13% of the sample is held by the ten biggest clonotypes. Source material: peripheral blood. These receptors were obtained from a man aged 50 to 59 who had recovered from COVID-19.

This CDR3 is CASSYSAGPLHF. CDR3 nucleotides: TGTGCCAGCAGTTACTCGGCGGGGCCCCTCCACTTT. V gene TRBV6-5 combines with J gene TRBJ1-6; D not resolved. Germline CDR1 and CDR2: MNHEY and SVGAGI. This CDR3 has 12 amino acids. The V end was cut by 0 bases, the J end by 13 bases, with 7 bases between.

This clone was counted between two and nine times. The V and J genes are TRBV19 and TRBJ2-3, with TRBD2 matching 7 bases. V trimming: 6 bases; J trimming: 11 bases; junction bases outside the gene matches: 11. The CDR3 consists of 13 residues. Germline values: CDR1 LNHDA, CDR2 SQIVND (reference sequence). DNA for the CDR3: TGTGCCAGTAGCGAGACTAGCCGGAGCGGGCAGTATTTT. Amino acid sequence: CASSETSRSGQYF.

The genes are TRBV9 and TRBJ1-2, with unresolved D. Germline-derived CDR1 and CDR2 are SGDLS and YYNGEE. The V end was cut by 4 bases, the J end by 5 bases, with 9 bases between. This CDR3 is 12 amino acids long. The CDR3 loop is CASSLYSYGYTF. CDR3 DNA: TGTGCCAGCAGCTTATACAGTTATGGCTACACCTTC.

The CDR3 is CAIMGENEQFF. CDR3 nucleotides: TGTGCCATCATGGGCGAGAATGAGCAGTTCTTC. The chain has TRBV10-3 and TRBJ2-1, with D hard to call. V lost 7 bases and J lost 7, with 8 bases in between. The CDR3 sequence is 11 residues long. The germline CDR1 and CDR2 sequences are ENHRY and SYGVKD.

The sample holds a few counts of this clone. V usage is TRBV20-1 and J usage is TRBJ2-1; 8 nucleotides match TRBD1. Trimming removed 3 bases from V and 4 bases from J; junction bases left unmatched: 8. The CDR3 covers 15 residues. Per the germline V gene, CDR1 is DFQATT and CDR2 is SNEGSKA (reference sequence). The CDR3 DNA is TGCAGTGCTAGTAACAGGGGGGTACGGTACAATGAGCAGTTCTTC. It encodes CSASNRGVRYNEQFF.

The CDR3 spells CASRTTGALRYEQYF. As DNA, the CDR3 is TGTGCCAGCAGAACCACTGGCGCTCTGAGGTACGAGCAGTACTTC. The chain couples TRBV7-9 to TRBJ2-7; D is ambiguous. Per the germline V gene, CDR1 is SEHNR and CDR2 is FQNEAQ (reference sequence). The CDR3 is 15 residues long. V was shortened by 6 bases and J by 4 bases, with 19 bases between the two germline ends.

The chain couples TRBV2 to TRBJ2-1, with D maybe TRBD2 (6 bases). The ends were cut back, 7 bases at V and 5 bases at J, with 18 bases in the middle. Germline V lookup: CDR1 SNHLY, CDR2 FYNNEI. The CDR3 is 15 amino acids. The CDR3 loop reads CASIKGASAHNEQFF. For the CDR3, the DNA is TGTGCCAGCATCAAAGGGGCTAGCGCACACAATGAGCAGTTCTTC.

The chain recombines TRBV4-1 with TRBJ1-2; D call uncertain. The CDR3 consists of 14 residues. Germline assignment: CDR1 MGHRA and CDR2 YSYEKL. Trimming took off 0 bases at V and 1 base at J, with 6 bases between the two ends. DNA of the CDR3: TGCGCCAGCAGCCAAGACCTTTTTAACTATGGCTACACCTTC. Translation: CASSQDLFNYGYTF.

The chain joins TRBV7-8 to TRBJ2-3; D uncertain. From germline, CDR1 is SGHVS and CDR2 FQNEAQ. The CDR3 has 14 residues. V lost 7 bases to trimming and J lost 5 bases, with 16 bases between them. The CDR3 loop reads CASTIQASQDTQYF. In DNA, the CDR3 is TGTGCCAGCACCATTCAGGCGTCTCAAGATACGCAGTATTTT.

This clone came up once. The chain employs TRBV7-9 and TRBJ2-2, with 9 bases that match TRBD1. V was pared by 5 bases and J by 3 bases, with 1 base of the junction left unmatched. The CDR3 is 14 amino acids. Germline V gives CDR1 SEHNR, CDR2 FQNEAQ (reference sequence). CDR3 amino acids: CASSDRGYTGELFF. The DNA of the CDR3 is TGTGCCAGCAGCGACAGGGGGTACACCGGGGAGCTGTTTTTT.

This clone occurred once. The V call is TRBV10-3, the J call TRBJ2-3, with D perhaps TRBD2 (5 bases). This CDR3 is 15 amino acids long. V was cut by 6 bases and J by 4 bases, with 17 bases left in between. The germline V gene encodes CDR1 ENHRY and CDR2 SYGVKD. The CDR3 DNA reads TGTGCCATCAGACCCGGGGTAGCTTTAGCAGATACGCAGTATTTT. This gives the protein CAIRPGVALADTQYF.

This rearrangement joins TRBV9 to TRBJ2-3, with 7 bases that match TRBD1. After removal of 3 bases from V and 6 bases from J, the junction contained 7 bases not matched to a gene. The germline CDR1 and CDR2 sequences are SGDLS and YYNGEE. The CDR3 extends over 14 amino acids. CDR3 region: CASSGQGSTDTQYF. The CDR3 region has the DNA TGTGCCAGCAGCGGACAGGGCTCAACGGATACGCAGTATTTT.

In DNA, the CDR3 is TGTGCCAGCAGCCAAGATGACAACTACAATGAGCAGTTCTTC. The encoded protein is CASSQDDNYNEQFF. The chain carries TRBV4-2 and TRBJ2-1; unclear D gene. Trimming cost V 0 bases and J 3 bases, with 6 bases left between them. Germline CDR1 LGHNA, CDR2 YNFKEQ. The CDR3 is made up of 14 amino acids.

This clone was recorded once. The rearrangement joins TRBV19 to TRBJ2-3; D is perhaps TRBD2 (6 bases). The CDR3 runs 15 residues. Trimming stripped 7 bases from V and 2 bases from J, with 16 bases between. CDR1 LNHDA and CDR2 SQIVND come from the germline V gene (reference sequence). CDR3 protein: CASTPRRDLTDTQYF. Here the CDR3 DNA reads TGTGCCAGTACCCCTCGGCGGGACCTCACAGATACGCAGTATTTT.

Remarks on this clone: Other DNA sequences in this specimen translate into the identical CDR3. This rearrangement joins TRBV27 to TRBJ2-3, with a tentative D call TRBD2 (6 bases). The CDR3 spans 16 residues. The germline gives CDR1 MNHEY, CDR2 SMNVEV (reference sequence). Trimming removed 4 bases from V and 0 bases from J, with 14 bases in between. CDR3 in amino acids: CASSSPSSASTDTQYF. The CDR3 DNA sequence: TGTGCCAGCAGTTCCCCCTCTAGCGCTAGCACAGATACGCAGTATTTT.

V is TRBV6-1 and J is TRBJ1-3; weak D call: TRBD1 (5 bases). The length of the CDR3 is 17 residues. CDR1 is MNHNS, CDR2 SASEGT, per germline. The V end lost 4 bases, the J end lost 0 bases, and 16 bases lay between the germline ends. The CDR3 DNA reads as TGTGCCAGCAGTGGGGGGGTGGCGCGGGGCTCTGGAAACACCATATATTTT. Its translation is CASSGGVARGSGNTIYF.

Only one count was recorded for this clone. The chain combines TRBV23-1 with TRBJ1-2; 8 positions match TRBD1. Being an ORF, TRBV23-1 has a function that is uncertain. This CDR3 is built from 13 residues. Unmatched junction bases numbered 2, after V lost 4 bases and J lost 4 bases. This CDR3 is CASSRDRGYGYTF. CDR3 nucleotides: TGCGCCAGCAGTCGCGACAGGGGCTATGGCTACACCTTC.

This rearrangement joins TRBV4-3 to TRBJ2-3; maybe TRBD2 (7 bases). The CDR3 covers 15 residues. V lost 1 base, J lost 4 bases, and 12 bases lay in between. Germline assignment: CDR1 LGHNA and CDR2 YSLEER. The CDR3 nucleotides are TGCGCCAGCAGCCAAGGGGGGGGGCACCCAGATACGCAGTATTTT. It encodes CASSQGGGHPDTQYF.

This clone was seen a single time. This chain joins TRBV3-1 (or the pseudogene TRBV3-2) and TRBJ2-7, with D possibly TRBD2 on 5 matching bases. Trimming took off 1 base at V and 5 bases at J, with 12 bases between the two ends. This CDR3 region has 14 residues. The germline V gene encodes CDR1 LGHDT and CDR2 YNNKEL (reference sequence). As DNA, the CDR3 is TGTGCCAGCAGCCAAGGTCTAGCTTCCAACGAGCAGTACTTC. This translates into CASSQGLASNEQYF.

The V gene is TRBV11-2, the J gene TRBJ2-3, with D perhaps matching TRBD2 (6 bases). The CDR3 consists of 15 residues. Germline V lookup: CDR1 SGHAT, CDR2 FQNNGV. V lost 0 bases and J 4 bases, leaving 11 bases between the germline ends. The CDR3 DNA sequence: TGTGCCAGCAGCTTAGAACCCGGGGGTGCAGATACGCAGTATTTT. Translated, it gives CASSLEPGGADTQYF.

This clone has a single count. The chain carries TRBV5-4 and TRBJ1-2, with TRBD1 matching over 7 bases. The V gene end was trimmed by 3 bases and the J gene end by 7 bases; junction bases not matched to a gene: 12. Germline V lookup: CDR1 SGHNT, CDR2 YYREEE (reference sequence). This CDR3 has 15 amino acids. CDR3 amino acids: CASSSTGRSSSGYTF. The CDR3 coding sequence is TGTGCCAGCAGCTCGACAGGGAGAAGTTCGTCTGGCTACACCTTC.

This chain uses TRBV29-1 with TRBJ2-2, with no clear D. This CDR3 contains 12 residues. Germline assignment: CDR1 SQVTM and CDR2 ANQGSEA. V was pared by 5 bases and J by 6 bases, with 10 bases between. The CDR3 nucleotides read TGCAGCGTTCAACGGGTTTCCGGGGAGCTGTTTTTT. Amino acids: CSVQRVSGELFF.

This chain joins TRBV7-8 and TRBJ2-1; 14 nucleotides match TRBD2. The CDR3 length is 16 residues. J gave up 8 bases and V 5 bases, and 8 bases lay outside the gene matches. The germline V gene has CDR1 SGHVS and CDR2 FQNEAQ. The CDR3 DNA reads TGTGCCAGCAGCGCGTACAGACTAGCGGGAGGGTATGAGCAGTTCTTC. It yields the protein CASSAYRLAGGYEQFF.

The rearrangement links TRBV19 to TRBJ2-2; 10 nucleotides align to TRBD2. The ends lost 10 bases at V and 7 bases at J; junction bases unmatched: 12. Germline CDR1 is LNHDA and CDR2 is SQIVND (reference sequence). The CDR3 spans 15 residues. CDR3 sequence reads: CATQPLAGVGGELFF. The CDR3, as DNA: TGTGCCACCCAGCCCCTAGCGGGAGTTGGCGGGGAGCTGTTTTTT.

CDR3 DNA sequence: TGTGCCACCAGCAGAGGAGGAGGACTGAACACCGGGGAGCTGTTTTTT. Translating gives CATSRGGGLNTGELFF. This sequence joins TRBV15 and TRBJ2-2; the D gene is possibly TRBD2 (5 bases). The CDR3 runs to 16 residues. Between the trimmed V and J ends, which lost 1 base and 1 base, there was a span of 10 bases. Germline values: CDR1 LNHNV, CDR2 YYDKDF (reference sequence).

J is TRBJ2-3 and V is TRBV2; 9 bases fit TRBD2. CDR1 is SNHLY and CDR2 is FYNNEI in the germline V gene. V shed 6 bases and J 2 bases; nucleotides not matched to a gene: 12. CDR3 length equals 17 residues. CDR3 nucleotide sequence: TGTGCCAGCAGGGTTCGGGCTAGCGGGGAGTCCACAGATACGCAGTATTTT. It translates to CASRVRASGESTDTQYF.

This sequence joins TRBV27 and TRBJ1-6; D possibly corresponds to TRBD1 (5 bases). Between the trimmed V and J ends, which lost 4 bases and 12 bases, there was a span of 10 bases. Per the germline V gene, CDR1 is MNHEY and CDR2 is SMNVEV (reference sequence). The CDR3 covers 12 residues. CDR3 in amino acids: CASSSAGVPLHF. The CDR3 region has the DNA TGTGCCAGCAGTTCCGCGGGGGTACCCCTCCACTTT.

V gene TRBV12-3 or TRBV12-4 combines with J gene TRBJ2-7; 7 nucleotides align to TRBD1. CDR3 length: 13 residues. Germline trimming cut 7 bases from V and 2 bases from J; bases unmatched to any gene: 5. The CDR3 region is CASTGTVAYEQYF. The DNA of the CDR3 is TGTGCCAGCACCGGGACAGTCGCCTACGAGCAGTACTTC.

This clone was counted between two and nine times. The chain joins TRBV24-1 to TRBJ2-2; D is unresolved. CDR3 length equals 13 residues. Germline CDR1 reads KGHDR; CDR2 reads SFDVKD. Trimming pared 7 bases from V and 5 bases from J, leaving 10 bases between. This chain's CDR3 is CATREIKTGELFF. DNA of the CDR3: TGTGCCACCAGGGAGATTAAGACCGGGGAGCTGTTTTTT.

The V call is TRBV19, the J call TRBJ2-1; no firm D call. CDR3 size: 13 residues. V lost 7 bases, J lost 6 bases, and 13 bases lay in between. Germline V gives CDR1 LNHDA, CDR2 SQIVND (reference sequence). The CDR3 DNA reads TGTGCCAGTAAATCATTTTCGGGCAATGAGCAGTTCTTC. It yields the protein CASKSFSGNEQFF.

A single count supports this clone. The CDR3 is CASSYQGGSNTEAFF. The CDR3 DNA follows: TGCGCCAGCAGCTACCAGGGGGGCTCGAACACTGAAGCTTTCTTT. This sequence joins TRBV5-1 and TRBJ1-1; 7 bases are shared with TRBD1. The CDR3 has 15 amino acids. Trimming at V came to 3 bases and at J to 1 base, leaving 6 bases not matched to a gene. Germline CDR1 SGHRS, CDR2 YFSETQ.

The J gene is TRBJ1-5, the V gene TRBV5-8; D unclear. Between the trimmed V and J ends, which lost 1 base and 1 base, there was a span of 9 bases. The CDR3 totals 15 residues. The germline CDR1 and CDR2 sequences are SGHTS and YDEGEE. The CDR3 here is CASSLMRVSNQPQHF. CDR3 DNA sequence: TGTGCCAGCAGCTTGATGAGGGTAAGCAATCAGCCCCAGCATTTT.